Below, 20 T cell receptor beta chains from the same sample are listed, as sequenced in a study of shared clonotypes between healthy human individuals. Using immunoSEQ multiplex PCR, the repertoire was profiled, and TCRdb retains in-frame clones only, with some absent. The profile shows some 2,500,000 clones, approximately 93% of them singletons. Input material: naive CD4+ T cells from PBMCs. The subset is: CD45RA+ positively selected. The receptors come from a man aged 18 to 35 in good health. Some clones in this sample may be carry-over from other donors' samples.

The chain uses TRBV28 and TRBJ1-1, with 9 bases aligning to TRBD1. V dropped 0 bases and J dropped 3; count of bases not matched to a gene: 5. CDR1 and CDR2 (germline): MDHEN, SYDVKM. The CDR3 is made up of 16 amino acids. The chain's CDR3 is CASSLWGQGHDTEAFF. The CDR3 DNA is TGTGCCAGCAGTTTATGGGGACAGGGTCACGACACTGAAGCTTTCTTT.

V usage is TRBV29-1 and J usage is TRBJ2-5; D not resolved. Germline CDR1 and CDR2: SQVTM and ANQGSEA. The CDR3 has 13 residues. The CDR3 sequence: CGAAAMTRETQYF. The CDR3 DNA reads as TGCGGCGCCGCCGCCATGACCCGGGAGACCCAGTACTTC.

This clone has only one observation. The same CDR3 also results from other DNA sequences found in this sample. The rearrangement joins TRBV5-1 to TRBJ1-1, with D possibly matching TRBD1 (5 bases). The ends were cut back, 1 base at V and 5 bases at J, with 15 bases in the middle. Germline CDR1 and CDR2: SGHRS and YFSETQ. CDR3 length: 15 residues. This CDR3 reads CASSLQGYEGTEAFF. CDR3 DNA: TGCGCCAGCAGCTTGCAGGGCTATGAGGGGACTGAAGCTTTCTTT.

This chain uses TRBV7-8 with TRBJ1-2; D gene unclear. From germline, CDR1 is SGHVS and CDR2 FQNEAQ. Trimming left V 2 bases short and J 0 bases short, with 13 bases between. The CDR3 contains 16 residues. This CDR3 reads CASSLIPQSSNYGYTF. For the CDR3, the DNA is TGTGCCAGCAGCTTAATCCCACAGAGTTCTAACTATGGCTACACCTTC.

CDR3 coding DNA: TGTGCCAGCAGCCGTCCGGGACAGGGGTCCTACGAGCAGTACTTC. Its translation is CASSRPGQGSYEQYF. The chain recombines TRBV6-6 with TRBJ2-7; 10 nucleotides align to TRBD1. The CDR3 is 15 amino acids. J was trimmed by 1 base and V by 6 bases; bases with no gene match: 6. Germline CDR1 and CDR2: MNHNY and SVGAGI (reference sequence).

The V gene is TRBV18, the J gene TRBJ2-7; 7 positions match TRBD2. The CDR3 has 14 amino acids. Trimming cost V 3 bases and J 5 bases; bases outside gene matches: 7. Per the germline V gene, CDR1 is KGHSH and CDR2 is LQKENI. CDR3 loop: CASSPQAGLDEQYF. The CDR3 nucleotides are TGTGCCAGCTCACCCCAAGCGGGGCTCGACGAGCAGTACTTC.

This chain connects TRBV2 to TRBJ2-5; TRBD1 matches 8 bases. The V segment lost 4 bases and the J segment 7 bases; nucleotides outside the gene matches: 8. Looked up from germline, CDR1 is SNHLY and CDR2 is FYNNEI. The CDR3 is 14 amino acids. The CDR3 region is CASSGDRTVRTQYF. The CDR3 bases are TGTGCCAGCAGTGGGGACAGGACGGTTAGGACCCAGTACTTC.

The DNA of the CDR3 is TGTGCCAGCAGTTACTCGAGGCAGGGGGCGCGTAATGAGCAGTTCTTC. Encoded protein: CASSYSRQGARNEQFF. The chain carries TRBV6-5 and TRBJ2-1, with 8 nucleotides matching TRBD1. The CDR3 is 16 residues long. The trim removed 0 bases at V and 7 bases at J, leaving 8 bases unmatched. Per germline, CDR1 MNHEY and CDR2 SVGAGI.

The V gene is TRBV5-4, the J gene TRBJ2-3, with a tentative D call TRBD1 (6 bases). V lost 4 bases and J 2 bases, leaving 14 bases between the germline ends. Germline lookup yields CDR1 SGHNT and CDR2 YYREEE (reference sequence). The CDR3 runs 15 residues. The CDR3: CASSPDRTYTDTQYF. For the CDR3, the DNA is TGTGCCAGCAGCCCTGACAGGACATACACAGATACGCAGTATTTT.

The J gene is TRBJ1-4, the V gene TRBV29-1, with D perhaps matching TRBD1 (5 bases). This CDR3 comprises 13 residues. The V gene's germline CDR1 is SQVTM and CDR2 ANQGSEA. V was clipped by 7 bases and J by 3 bases, with 12 bases between them. This CDR3 is CSAVGPANEKLFF. CDR3 DNA: TGCAGCGCGGTGGGGCCCGCTAATGAAAAACTGTTTTTT.

This sequence joins TRBV6-4 and TRBJ2-7; D is unresolved. V lost 6 bases and J lost 0, with 21 bases in between. Per germline, CDR1 MRHNA and CDR2 SNTAGT. The CDR3 is 17 residues long. This CDR3 reads CASSRSLIAVLSYEQYF. DNA for the CDR3: TGTGCCAGCAGCCGTAGCCTCATAGCTGTCCTCTCCTACGAGCAGTACTTC.

The genes are TRBV4-1 and TRBJ2-7, with TRBD2 matching 7 bases. CDR3 length: 13 residues. The J segment lost 3 bases and the V segment lost 6 bases, leaving 5 bases of the junction unmatched. Germline loops: CDR1 MGHRA, CDR2 YSYEKL. The CDR3 region has the DNA TGCGCCAGCAGGCCTAGCGGCCGCTACGAGCAGTACTTC. Its protein product is CASRPSGRYEQYF.

The chain links TRBV5-1 to TRBJ1-1; possible D gene TRBD1, 6 bases. Germline V gives CDR1 SGHRS, CDR2 YFSETQ. The ends were cut back, 4 bases at V and 4 bases at J, with 11 bases in the middle. The CDR3 covers 13 residues. This CDR3 is CASSGGQSTEAFF. The CDR3 coding sequence is TGCGCCAGCAGCGGGGGCCAGAGCACTGAAGCTTTCTTT.

In this sample, this clone turned up a few times. The sample has other DNA sequences that encode this CDR3 too. The chain combines TRBV2 with TRBJ1-1; the D gene is possibly TRBD1 (5 bases). V shed 8 bases and J shed 2 bases, with 6 bases lying between them. Germline loops: CDR1 SNHLY, CDR2 FYNNEI. The CDR3 is made up of 11 amino acids. CDR3 region: CASGTNTEAFF. CDR3 sequence (DNA): TGTGCCAGCGGGACTAACACTGAAGCTTTCTTT.

The chain joins TRBV11-1 to TRBJ2-3; weak D call: TRBD2 (6 bases). In germline, CDR1 is SGHAT, CDR2 FQDESV (reference sequence). V lost 5 bases and J lost 0, with 9 bases in between. This CDR3 region has 14 residues. The CDR3 DNA reads as TGTGCCAGCAGCCCCGGGACTAGCACAGATACGCAGTATTTT. Translating gives CASSPGTSTDTQYF.

The J gene is TRBJ1-2, the V gene TRBV5-1, with D uncertain. Germline V gene lookup returns CDR1 SGHRS and CDR2 YFSETQ. CDR3 size: 15 residues. V gave up 3 bases and J gave up 4 bases, with 16 bases separating them. CDR3 loop: CASSSSGVPGYGYTF. The CDR3 nucleotides read TGCGCCAGCAGCTCCAGTGGAGTGCCGGGCTATGGCTACACCTTC.

The CDR3 DNA is TGTGCCAGCAGCTTGGGAGGGCATTATGGCTACACCTTC. This sequence encodes CASSLGGHYGYTF. The V gene is TRBV7-3, the J gene TRBJ1-2; D ambiguous. Germline-derived CDR1 and CDR2 are SGHTA and FQGTGA. Trimming pared 3 bases from V and 5 bases from J, leaving 10 bases between. The CDR3 spans 13 residues.

About this clone itself: The sample carries other DNA sequences with the same CDR3. The V gene is TRBV30, the J gene TRBJ2-7, with D possibly being TRBD2 (5 bases). CDR1 and CDR2 (germline): GTSNPN, SVGIG (reference sequence). The CDR3 is 11 residues long. Trimming took off 1 base at V and 5 bases at J, with 6 bases between the two ends. The CDR3 protein is CAWSAGDEQYF. CDR3 in DNA: TGTGCCTGGAGTGCCGGGGACGAGCAGTACTTC.

J is TRBJ2-4 and V is TRBV5-1, with D possibly being TRBD1 (6 bases). Germline V gene sequence: CDR1 SGHRS, CDR2 YFSETQ. This CDR3 is built from 14 residues. The V end was cut by 1 base, the J end by 5 bases, with 10 bases between. CDR3 bases: TGCGCCAGCAGCTTGTCGACAGGCGAAAACATTCAGTACTTC. Amino acid sequence: CASSLSTGENIQYF.

The V gene is TRBV6-5, the J gene TRBJ2-7; 7 bases are a match to TRBD2. V was clipped by 6 bases and J by 3 bases; unmatched bases: 5. CDR1 MNHEY and CDR2 SVGAGI come from the germline V gene. The CDR3 covers 13 residues. CDR3 sequence (DNA): TGTGCCAGCAGGGGCGGGAGATACTACGAGCAGTACTTC. Translation gives CASRGGRYYEQYF.